This TCR beta chain was identified during a study of Graves' ophthalmopathy and Graves' hyperthyroidism. Study-wide points: Sensitivity of approximately 88% and specificity of roughly 80% were achieved when a 13-signature model separated ophthalmopathy from stable hyperthyroidism.

Amplification targeted the TCR beta CDR3 regions, with RNA transcripts as the source material. The authors performed first-round RT-PCR with HTBI primers and then a second-round multiplex PCR. One entry per CDR3 protein results from TCRdb running MiXCR on the multiplex PCR reads. The sample has about 740,000 distinct CDR3 sequences, 35% to 50% seen once. Per germline, CDR1 DFQATT and CDR2 SNEGSKA (reference sequence). There are 11 residues in the CDR3. V was clipped by 3 bases and J by 7 bases, with 9 bases between them. This clonotype was recorded at least ten times. Its target is not known. This chain uses TRBV20-1 with TRBJ2-5; tentative D call: TRBD2 (6 bases). Input material: peripheral blood. The sequence derives from an adult man with Graves' ophthalmopathy. In DNA, the CDR3 is TGCAGTGCTAGCTTGGGGGGGACCCAGTACTTC. Its protein product is CSASLGGTQYF.